One and the same sample provided the 6 T cell receptor beta chains below, sequenced in a study of blood T cell repertoires in COVID-19. Sequencing was performed with immunoSEQ multiplex PCR; in TCRdb, only in-frame clones are kept and a portion is missing. This table has about 200,000 clones, 82% appearing once. Input material: peripheral blood. The receptors were sampled from a woman aged 55-75 years with COVID-19, enrolled during active disease.

V usage is TRBV28 and J usage is TRBJ1-3; 8 nucleotides line up with TRBD1. The CDR3 is made up of 16 amino acids. The trim removed 8 bases at V and 0 bases at J, leaving 9 bases unmatched. CDR1 and CDR2 (germline): MDHEN, SYDVKM. Here the CDR3 reads CASGQVGTGSGNTIYF. CDR3 bases: TGTGCCAGCGGTCAGGTGGGGACAGGCTCTGGAAACACCATATATTTT.

This chain links TRBV19 with TRBJ1-6; no firm D call. Germline V lookup: CDR1 LNHDA, CDR2 SQIVND (reference sequence). The CDR3 is 16 residues long. V lost 7 bases and J lost 10, with 23 bases in between. The CDR3 region is CASTLGFGLTGSPLHF. The CDR3 DNA sequence: TGTGCCAGTACCCTCGGTTTTGGCTTGACGGGATCACCCCTCCACTTT.

This chain joins TRBV27 and TRBJ2-3; 15 bases line up with TRBD2. This CDR3 comprises 17 residues. V gave up 5 bases and J gave up 8 bases; unmatched junction bases: 11. CDR1 is MNHEY and CDR2 is SMNVEV in the germline V gene (reference sequence). CDR3 sequence: CASSAEPGLAGGGTQYF. In DNA form, the CDR3 reads TGTGCCAGCAGTGCTGAGCCGGGACTAGCGGGGGGAGGTACGCAGTATTTT.

V gene TRBV6-4 combines with J gene TRBJ2-2, with TRBD1 matching over 7 bases. This CDR3 region has 16 residues. V shed 4 bases and J 0 bases; nucleotides not matched to a gene: 5. In germline, CDR1 is MRHNA, CDR2 SNTAGT. The CDR3 region has the DNA TGTGCCAGCAGTGTCCAAGGACAGGCGAACACCGGGGAGCTGTTTTTT. Amino acid sequence: CASSVQGQANTGELFF.

This clone was counted once. This chain links TRBV27 with TRBJ1-5, with D unresolved. The CDR3 extends over 12 amino acids. Germline CDR1 reads MNHEY; CDR2 reads SMNVEV (reference sequence). The V and J ends lost 3 bases and 7 bases respectively, with 7 bases between them. The CDR3: CASSLAGQPQHF. CDR3 sequence (DNA): TGTGCCAGCAGTTTGGCCGGGCAGCCCCAGCATTTT.

The V call is TRBV7-2, the J call TRBJ1-2, with D tentatively TRBD1 (5 bases). Looked up from germline, CDR1 is SGHTA and CDR2 is FQGNSA. This CDR3 is 16 amino acids long. V lost 1 base, J lost 2 bases, and 14 bases lay in between. CDR3 residues: CASSLDRGALNYGYTF. CDR3 nucleotide sequence: TGTGCCAGCAGCTTAGATCGTGGGGCTTTAAACTATGGCTACACCTTC.